Below, 10 T cell receptor beta chains from the same sample are listed, as sequenced in a study of blood T cell repertoires in COVID-19. The method was immunoSEQ multiplex PCR; TCRdb's version includes in-frame clones alone and lacks a portion of them. This sample has fewer than 350,000 clones, with over 75% found just once. The source material was PBMCs or T cells enriched from blood (not recorded which). The receptor source for this set is a woman aged 25 to 39 who had recovered from COVID-19.

The chain has TRBV3-1 (or the pseudogene TRBV3-2) and TRBJ2-5, with 7 bases fitting TRBD2. Trimming removed 0 bases from V and 1 base from J; junction bases left unmatched: 8. The CDR3 covers 17 residues. Germline CDR1 LGHDT, CDR2 YNNKEL (reference sequence). The CDR3 DNA reads as TGTGCCAGCAGCCAAGAGTGGACTAGTCTTTTCCAAGAGACCCAGTACTTC. Protein product: CASSQEWTSLFQETQYF.

This chain uses TRBV6-5 with TRBJ1-2; D is unresolved. Trimming cost V 2 bases and J 7 bases, with 17 bases left between them. This CDR3 has 15 residues. CDR1 and CDR2 (germline): MNHEY, SVGAGI. CDR3 coding DNA: TGTGCCAGCAGTTACAGTACCAACCCTCCCGGTGGCTACACCTTC. It translates to CASSYSTNPPGGYTF.

Details on this clone: The CDR3 does not close with the conserved phenylalanine or tryptophan, likely indicating a read error. Because the CDR3's place on the DNA is in doubt, the DNA is left out and the CDR3 is given as listed by TCRdb. The V call is TRBV7-8, the J call TRBJ2-3; the table's D call of TRBD2 was not tested on the DNA. Germline assignment: CDR1 SGHVS and CDR2 FQNEAQ. The CDR3 has 13 residues if both end residues are counted. The CDR3 protein is CASSPASVSDLDS.

J is TRBJ2-1 and V is TRBV11-3, with 7 nucleotides matching TRBD2. Germline V lookup: CDR1 SGHNT, CDR2 YENEEA. V shed 3 bases, J shed 8 bases, and the junction held 4 bases outside the gene matches. The length of the CDR3 is 13 residues. CDR3 nucleotide sequence: TGTGCCAGCAGCTTTGCGGGAGAGGATGAGCAGTTCTTC. It codes for CASSFAGEDEQFF.

This chain links TRBV7-3 with TRBJ2-7; 9 nucleotides agree with TRBD1. J gave up 3 bases and V 5 bases, and 5 bases lay outside the gene matches. The germline CDR1 and CDR2 sequences are SGHTA and FQGTGA. The CDR3 length is 14 residues. CDR3 nucleotides: TGTGCCAGCAGCCCCGGGACAGGGTTCTACGAGCAGTACTTC. It is translated as CASSPGTGFYEQYF. Supplemented by reference TRBV7-3 and TRBJ2-7, the full variable domain reads GAGVSQTPSNKVTEKGKYVELRCDPISGHTALYWYRQSLGQGPEFLIYFQGTGAADDSGLPNDRFFAVRPEGSVSTLKIQRTERGDSAVYLCASSPGTGFYEQYFGPGTRLTVT.

In this sample, this clone turned up once. The V call is TRBV7-9, the J call TRBJ1-1; D is possibly TRBD1 (5 bases). The CDR3 spans 12 residues. Germline V gives CDR1 SEHNR, CDR2 FQNEAQ (reference sequence). V was shortened by 5 bases and J by 5 bases, with 9 bases between the two germline ends. The CDR3 DNA sequence: TGTGCCAGCAGCGCAGGGAGGACTGAAGCTTTCTTT. Translation: CASSAGRTEAFF.

The CDR3 bases are TGCGCCAGCAGCCCACCTAGCGGGGACACCGGGGAGCTGTTTTTT. Its protein is CASSPPSGDTGELFF. This chain links TRBV4-1 with TRBJ2-2, with 9 bases aligning to TRBD2. Germline CDR1 reads MGHRA; CDR2 reads YSYEKL. V shed 4 bases, J shed 3 bases, and the junction held 3 bases outside the gene matches. This CDR3 has 15 residues.

The chain employs TRBV28 and TRBJ2-1, with no clear D. The CDR3 sequence is 12 residues long. CDR1 MDHEN and CDR2 SYDVKM come from the germline V gene. Trimming removed 3 bases from V and 6 bases from J, with 6 bases in between. In DNA, the CDR3 is TGTGCCAGCAGTTTTCTTTTCAATGAGCAGTTCTTC. Translated: CASSFLFNEQFF.

The V gene is TRBV27, the J gene TRBJ1-2; 9 bases are a match to TRBD1. The CDR3 contains 13 residues. The V gene's germline CDR1 is MNHEY and CDR2 SMNVEV (reference sequence). The trim removed 7 bases at V and 6 bases at J, leaving 6 bases unmatched. CDR3 region: CASKDRGLDGYTF. CDR3 bases: TGTGCCAGCAAAGACAGGGGGTTGGATGGCTACACCTTC.

The genes are TRBV28 and TRBJ2-2; 9 bases are a match to TRBD1. J gave up 5 bases and V 4 bases, and 14 bases lay outside the gene matches. The CDR3 consists of 18 residues. CDR1 is MDHEN and CDR2 is SYDVKM in the germline V gene. This CDR3 is CASSWPTSSDRGTGELFF. The CDR3 DNA reads as TGTGCCAGCAGTTGGCCCACCTCCTCTGACAGGGGGACCGGGGAGCTGTTTTTT.